This TCR beta chain was recovered during a study of shared clonotypes between healthy human individuals. In the case of this clone: Antigen: not known.

Sequenced by immunoSEQ multiplex PCR; TCRdb stores in-frame clones only, minus some. Altogether around 2.1 million clones are present, around 95% being singletons, with the ten largest covering roughly 0.13%. Findings of the study overall: It was only blood that was sampled, and tissue repertoires likely differ.

The germline gives CDR1 KGHSH, CDR2 LQKENI. Trimming at V came to 5 bases and at J to 0 bases, leaving 4 bases not matched to a gene. This CDR3 spans 14 amino acids. The chain uses TRBV18 and TRBJ2-7; 7 nucleotides match TRBD1. Sequenced sample: naive CD4+ T cells sorted from blood. The subset here: CD45RA+ positively selected. The receptor was isolated from a young man in good health. CDR3 amino acids: CASSEGQSSYEQYF. The CDR3 region has the DNA TGTGCCAGCTCAGAGGGACAGAGCTCCTACGAGCAGTACTTC.